This T cell receptor (beta chain) was retrieved from a study of cytomegalovirus exposure and HLA in healthy donors. Study at large: Findings of an earlier analysis included 117 million unique TCR beta sequences from some 200 million T cells. Genetic ancestry analysis placed approximately 78% of the 400 or so donors that were genotyped in the Caucasian-associated cluster. Notes on the study in general: In a later analysis, specific HLA alleles were associated with 15,000 or so TCR beta sequences at a 0.05 false discovery rate. Among immune exposure information, only CMV serostatus was available.

The trim removed 5 bases at V and 2 bases at J, leaving 2 bases unmatched. The CDR3 length is 14 residues. Germline V gene sequence: CDR1 SGHNT, CDR2 YENEEA. The PCR made use of 60 Vbeta and 13 Jbeta primers. Generated by immunoSEQ multiplex PCR, the TCRdb table keeps only in-frame clones and is missing some. Of 100,000 or so clones listed, 60% to 85% are singletons. A single count supports this clone. Its antigen remains unknown. The receptor comes from a female donor in good health and CMV-seropositive. This sequence joins TRBV11-3 and TRBJ2-1, with 8 bases fitting TRBD2. Material: PBMCs. The CDR3 region is CASSHSGTYNEQFF. CDR3 DNA sequence: TGTGCCAGCAGCCATAGCGGGACCTACAATGAGCAGTTCTTC.